The clone carrying this T cell receptor (beta chain) came up once. As yet, its antigen is unknown. Repertoires were generated with immunoSEQ multiplex PCR, while TCRdb's copy carries only in-frame clones and drops some. The profile covers more than 110,000 clones, with roughly nine tenths appearing a single time and roughly 3% taken by the ten largest. The data were taken from a study of cytomegalovirus exposure and HLA in healthy donors. Broader study findings: The classifier reportedly diagnosed cytomegalovirus status with high sensitivity and specificity. In the approximately 120 validation repertoires, a later analysis found that first-cohort TCR clusters tended to co-occur. Many donors shared some public TCRs, even though most TCR sequences were rare.

The TCR sequence derives from a man aged 18 to 35 in good health and CMV-seronegative. Input material: PBMCs.

CDR3: CASSSPDRGRYEKLFF. Here the CDR3 DNA reads TGTGCCAGCAGCTCTCCTGACAGGGGGCGGTACGAAAAACTGTTTTTT. The V and J genes are TRBV5-6 and TRBJ1-4; 10 bases agree with TRBD1. Germline V gene sequence: CDR1 SGHDT, CDR2 YYEEEE. The CDR3 length is 16 residues. The J segment lost 8 bases and the V segment lost 3 bases, leaving 10 bases of the junction unmatched. Full variable domain (missing parts from reference TRBV5-6 and TRBJ1-4): DAGVTQSPTHLIKTRGQQVTLRCSPKSGHDTVSWYQQALGQGPQFIFQYYEEEERQRGNFPDRFSGHQFPNYSSELNVNALLLGDSALYLCASSSPDRGRYEKLFFGSGTQLSVL.